This TCR beta chain was sequenced during a study of glioma-infiltrating T cells listed by TCRdb under 2016. As for the study more broadly: Low-grade gliomas were WHO grade II oligodendrogliomas or astrocytomas, and glioblastomas were WHO grade IV tumors sampled at initial rather than recurrent diagnosis. Glioma patients received dexamethasone for six or fewer days before surgery. For blood libraries, the target was roughly 4.5- to 11-fold sequencing coverage of some 1 million peripheral T cells. The study sequenced TCR alpha- and beta-chain repertoires from glioma tissue, from non-neoplastic brain tissue and from matched peripheral blood mononuclear cells. To gauge divergence between tissue and blood T-cell populations, every tissue-infiltrating repertoire was compared against the peripheral blood repertoire from the same patient. Three low-grade glioma patients, roughly eight primary glioblastoma patients, and three non-glioma patients who contributed non-neoplastic brain tissue made up the paired cohort. General findings and caveats noted by the study authors: Only a very small number of CDR3 sequences turned up in both tissue and blood, a result put down to high CDR3 diversity combined with limited sampling. VJ-independent divergence between tissue and blood was found to be below expectation in non-neoplastic patients but above expectation in all gliomas, particularly low-grade gliomas. Patients with low tissue-blood divergence were marked by a signature set of shared blood CDR3 motifs, and this signature set was depleted in highly divergent patients. Small numbers underpinned the group comparisons: about 8 glioblastoma patients, three low-grade glioma patients and three non-neoplastic patients.

The iRepertoire nested amplicon-rescue multiplex PCR (arm-PCR) platform was used to amplify TCR alpha and beta CDR3 regions from RNA. One-step reverse transcription and amplification used roughly 95-450 ng of tissue mRNA or PBMC total RNA as input. Following bead purification, Illumina adapters were added through a secondary multiplex PCR, and the libraries were then gel-purified between 200 and 400 bp. Internal 6-nucleotide barcodes were carried by the libraries and were used for demultiplexing. The libraries were sequenced on an Illumina MiSeq using 2x220 or 2x250 nucleotide paired-end reads. The paper's data handling went like this. Paired reads were merged using FLASH 1.2.11 and were aligned to the GRCh37 human genome using BWA-MEM, after which TRA and TRB reads were extracted. For V and J assignment, an IMGT-derived reference of cassette sequences and CDR3 motifs that included pseudogenes was used. Three-frame translation of reads was performed, and productive CDR3s were defined as those with a C...FGXG motif and no stop codons. A clonotype was defined as a unique combination of a V-J cassette pair and a CDR3 amino acid sequence. Hamming distance filtering was applied to reads, with thresholds set by the sequence error rate of each sample in mapped regions. Using fastp trimming at Q25 and MiXCR clonotype assembly, TCRdb reanalyzed the public sequencing data and kept in-frame beta chains. Entries that share a CDR3 protein sequence are merged under the most common genes and DNA. TCRdb, not the authors, supplied the V and J calls. The sample yields about 410,000 distinct CDR3 sequences; 41% were counted once. About 12% of the sample comes from the top ten.

Regarding this clonotype: It has no known antigen specificity. One base away lies a much larger clone, so this may be a sequencing read error.

The CDR3 starts with the cysteine, ends with the phenylalanine, and has 15 residues. The retained sequence is limited to the CDR3, 45 bases, with the frame set at the first base. The CDR1 and CDR2 encoded by the germline V gene are MNHEY and SVGAGI. Trimming takes 2 bases from V and 4 bases from J, and the germline ends sit 12 bases apart. Immediately after resection, surgical brain or tumor specimens were cryofrozen in liquid nitrogen, with peripheral blood cells collected concurrently. The sample was glioma tissue, nonneoplastic brain tissue, or PBMCs (not recorded which). Here the chain combines TRBV6-5 and TRBJ2-1; the D gene cannot be resolved reliably. The sequence was collected from a human donor with low-grade glioma or glioblastoma, undergoing nonglioma brain surgery, or in good health (not recorded which). The nucleotides are TGTGCCAGCAGTTACCAATTCGCCAAATACAATGAGCAGTTCTTC. The translation is CASSYQFAKYNEQFF.